The rows below give T cell receptor beta chains drawn from one sample of a study of identical twins. MiXCR was run by TCRdb on the 5' RACE reads, yielding one entry per CDR3 protein. Here the sample spans 200,000 or so distinct CDR3 sequences, 7.5% being singletons. This sample was also put to use in a study of yellow fever vaccine responses in identical twins.

The sample comprised memory (CD45RO+) T cells sorted from blood. The receptors come from a woman between 18 and 29 years old in good health. Both conserved end residues are part of each CDR3. Some rows mark clone size as missing; the rest say once, few, many or name a class of expanded clone.

V	size	CDR3
TRBV27	few	CASRRAGTGGYGYTF
TRBV6-1	.	CASRGGGRTDTQYF
TRBV30	.	CAWFGTGAGELFF
TRBV28	many	CASSRSETSTDTQYF
TRBV11-2	few	CASSSILTSSSYF
TRBV24-1	.	CATSDNRQGLEFF
TRBV5-5	.	CASSVGRTSGTDTQYF
TRBV7-2	few	CASSLDRSGGANEQYF
TRBV7-2	few	CASSRSTSGAYNEQFF
TRBV2	many	CASSQDLTLHEQFF
TRBV6-2/TRBV6-3	many	CASSIEDGGTGELFF
TRBV20-1	many	CSATWSSYEQYF
TRBV7-8	few	CASSYPTSGRARPIQETQYF
TRBV7-2	many	CASSSRALTTDTQYF
TRBV7-9	many	CASSSGLPNGMRLSYEQYF
TRBV7-8	.	CASSLLWAYGYTF
TRBV6-1	.	CASSPTSGGPDTQYF
TRBV5-1	many	CASSERQGGTAEQFF
TRBV4-1	few	CASSGPGLAGGPGTGELFF
TRBV6-2/TRBV6-3	many	CASSYSTSSLETQYF
TRBV7-2	few	CASSLGAQFYNEQFF
TRBV5-1	.	CASSQDRQNTGELVF
TRBV12-3/TRBV12-4	many	CASSLDRYGYTF
TRBV20-1	many	CSARGRRGGYEQYF
TRBV5-1	.	CASSPDRDRGSYEQYF
TRBV6-2/TRBV6-3	many	CASSTADTASSEAFF
TRBV4-2	.	CASSQEPGAYEQYF
TRBV11-2	.	CASSRTGTGTYEQYF